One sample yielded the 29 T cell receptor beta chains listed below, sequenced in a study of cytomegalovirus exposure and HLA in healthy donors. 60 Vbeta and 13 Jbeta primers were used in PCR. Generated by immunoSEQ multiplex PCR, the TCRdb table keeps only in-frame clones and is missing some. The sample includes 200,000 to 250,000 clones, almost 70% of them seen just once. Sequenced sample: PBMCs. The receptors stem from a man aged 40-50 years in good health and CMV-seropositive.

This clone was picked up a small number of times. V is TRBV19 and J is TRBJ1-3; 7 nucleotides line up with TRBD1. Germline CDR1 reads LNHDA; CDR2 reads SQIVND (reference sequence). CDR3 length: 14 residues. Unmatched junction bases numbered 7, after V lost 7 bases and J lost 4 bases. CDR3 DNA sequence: TGTGCCAGTATTAGGACAGGTGGCGGAAACACCATATATTTT. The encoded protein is CASIRTGGGNTIYF. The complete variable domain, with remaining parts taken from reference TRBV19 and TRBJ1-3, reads DGGITQSPKYLFRKEGQNVTLSCEQNLNHDAMYWYRQDPGQGLRLIYYSQIVNDFQKGDIAEGYSVSREKKESFPLTVTSAQKNPTAFYLCASIRTGGGNTIYFGEGSWLTVV.

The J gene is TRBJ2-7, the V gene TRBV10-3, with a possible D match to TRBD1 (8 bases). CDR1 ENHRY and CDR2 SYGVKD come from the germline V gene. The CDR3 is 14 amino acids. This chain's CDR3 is CACTGGGSSYEQYF. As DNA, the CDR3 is TGTGCATGCACAGGGGGGGGGAGCTCCTACGAGCAGTACTTC.

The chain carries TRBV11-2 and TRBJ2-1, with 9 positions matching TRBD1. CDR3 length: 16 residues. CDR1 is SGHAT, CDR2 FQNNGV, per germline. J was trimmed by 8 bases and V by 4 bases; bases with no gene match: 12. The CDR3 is CASSWTGTGYIYEQFF. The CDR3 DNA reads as TGTGCCAGCAGCTGGACAGGGACAGGGTATATCTATGAGCAGTTCTTC.

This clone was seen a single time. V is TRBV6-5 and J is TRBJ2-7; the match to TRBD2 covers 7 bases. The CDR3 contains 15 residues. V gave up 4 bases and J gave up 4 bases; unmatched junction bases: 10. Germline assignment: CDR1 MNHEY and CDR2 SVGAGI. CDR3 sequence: CASSLAGLGTYEQYF. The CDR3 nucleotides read TGTGCCAGCAGTTTAGCGGGCCTCGGAACTTACGAGCAGTACTTC.

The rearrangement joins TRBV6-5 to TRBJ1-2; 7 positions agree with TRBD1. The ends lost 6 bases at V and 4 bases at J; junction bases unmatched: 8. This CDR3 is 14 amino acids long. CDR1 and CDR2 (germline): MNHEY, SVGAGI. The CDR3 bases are TGTGCCAGCAGCTCCCTTCAGGGGGGCTATGGCTACACCTTC. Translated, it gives CASSSLQGGYGYTF.

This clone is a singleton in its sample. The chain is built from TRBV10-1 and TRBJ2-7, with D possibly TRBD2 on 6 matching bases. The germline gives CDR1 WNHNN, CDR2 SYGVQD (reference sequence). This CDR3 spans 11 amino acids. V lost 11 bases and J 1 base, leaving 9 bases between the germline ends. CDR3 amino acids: CAGGGSYEQYF. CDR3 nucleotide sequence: TGCGCCGGTGGGGGGTCCTACGAGCAGTACTTC.

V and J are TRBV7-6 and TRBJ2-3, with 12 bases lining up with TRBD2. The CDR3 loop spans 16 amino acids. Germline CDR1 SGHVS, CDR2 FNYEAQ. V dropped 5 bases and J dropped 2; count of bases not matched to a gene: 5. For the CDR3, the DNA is TGTGCCAGCAGCCGGGGACTAGCGGGTATCACAGATACGCAGTATTTT. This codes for CASSRGLAGITDTQYF.

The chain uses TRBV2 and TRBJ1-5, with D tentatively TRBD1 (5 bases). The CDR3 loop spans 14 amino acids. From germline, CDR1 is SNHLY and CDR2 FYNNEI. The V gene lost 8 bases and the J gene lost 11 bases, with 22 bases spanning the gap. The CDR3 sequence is CASRFDSPFGSQHF. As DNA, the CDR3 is TGTGCCAGCCGATTTGACAGCCCTTTCGGTTCCCAGCATTTT. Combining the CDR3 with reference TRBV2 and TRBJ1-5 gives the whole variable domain EPEVTQTPSHQVTQMGQEVILRCVPISNHLYFYWYRQILGQKVEFLVSFYNNEISEKSEIFDDQFSVERPDGSNFTLKIRSTKLEDSAMYFCASRFDSPFGSQHFGDGTRLSIL.

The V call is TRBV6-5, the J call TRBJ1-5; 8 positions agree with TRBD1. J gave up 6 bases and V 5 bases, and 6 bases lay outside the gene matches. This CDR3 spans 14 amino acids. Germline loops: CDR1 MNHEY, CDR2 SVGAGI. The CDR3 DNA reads TGTGCCAGCAGTGAGGACAGGGTGGCTCAGCCCCAGCATTTT. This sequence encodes CASSEDRVAQPQHF.

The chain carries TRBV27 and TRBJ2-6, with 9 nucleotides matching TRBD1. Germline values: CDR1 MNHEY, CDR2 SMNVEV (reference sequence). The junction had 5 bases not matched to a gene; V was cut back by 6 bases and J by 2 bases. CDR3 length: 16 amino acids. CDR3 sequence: CASRPGTGTGANVLTF. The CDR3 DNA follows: TGTGCCAGCAGGCCCGGGACAGGGACTGGGGCCAACGTCCTGACTTTC. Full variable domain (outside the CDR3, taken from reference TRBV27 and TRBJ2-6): EAQVTQNPRYLITVTGKKLTVTCSQNMNHEYMSWYRQDPGLGLRQIYYSMNVEVTDKGDVPEGYKVSRKEKRNFPLILESPSPNQTSLYFCASRPGTGTGANVLTFGAGSRLTVL.

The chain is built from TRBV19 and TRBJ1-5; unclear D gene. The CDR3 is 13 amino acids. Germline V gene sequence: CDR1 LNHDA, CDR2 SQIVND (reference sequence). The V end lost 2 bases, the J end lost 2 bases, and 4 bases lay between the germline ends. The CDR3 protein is CASSISGNQPQHF. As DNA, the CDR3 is TGTGCCAGTAGTATAAGCGGCAATCAGCCCCAGCATTTT.

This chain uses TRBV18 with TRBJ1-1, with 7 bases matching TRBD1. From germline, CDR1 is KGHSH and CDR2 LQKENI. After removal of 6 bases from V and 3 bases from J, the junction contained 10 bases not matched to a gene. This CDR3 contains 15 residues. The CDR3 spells CASSLPGQWDTEAFF. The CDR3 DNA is TGTGCCAGCTCGCTCCCGGGACAGTGGGACACTGAAGCTTTCTTT.

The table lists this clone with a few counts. DNA for the CDR3: TGCGCCAGCAGCCCTCGACTAGCGGGGGCCGGTGAGCAGTTCTTC. Translated: CASSPRLAGAGEQFF. The chain uses TRBV4-3 and TRBJ2-1, with TRBD2 identical over 12 bases. The CDR3 has 15 amino acids. J gave up 9 bases and V 4 bases, and 7 bases lay outside the gene matches. Germline CDR1 reads LGHNA; CDR2 reads YSLEER.

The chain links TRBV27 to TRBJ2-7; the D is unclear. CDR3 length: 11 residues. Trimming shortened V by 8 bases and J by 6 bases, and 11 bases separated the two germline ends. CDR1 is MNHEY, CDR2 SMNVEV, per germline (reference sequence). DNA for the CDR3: TGTGCCAGCGGCTACCCTAGCGAGCAGTACTTC. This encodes CASGYPSEQYF.

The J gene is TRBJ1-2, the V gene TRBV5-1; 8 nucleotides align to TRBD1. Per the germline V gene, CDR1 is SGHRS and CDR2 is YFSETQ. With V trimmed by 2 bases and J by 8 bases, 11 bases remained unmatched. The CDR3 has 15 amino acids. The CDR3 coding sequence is TGCGCCAGCAGCTTAGGACAGGGAGACAGTACAGGCTACACCTTC. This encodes CASSLGQGDSTGYTF.

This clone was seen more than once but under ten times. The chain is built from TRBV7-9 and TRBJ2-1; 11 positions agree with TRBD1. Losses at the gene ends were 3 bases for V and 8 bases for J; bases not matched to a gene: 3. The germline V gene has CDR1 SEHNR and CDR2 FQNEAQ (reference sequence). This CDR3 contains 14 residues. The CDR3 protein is CASSLAGQGDEQFF. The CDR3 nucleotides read TGTGCCAGCAGCTTGGCGGGACAGGGGGATGAGCAGTTCTTC.

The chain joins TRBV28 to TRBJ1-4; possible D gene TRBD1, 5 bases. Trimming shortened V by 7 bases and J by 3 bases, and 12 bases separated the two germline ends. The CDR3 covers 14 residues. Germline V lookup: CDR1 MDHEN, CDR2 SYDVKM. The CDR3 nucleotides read TGTGCCAGCATAGCGGGGCTGGCTAATGAAAAACTGTTTTTT. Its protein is CASIAGLANEKLFF. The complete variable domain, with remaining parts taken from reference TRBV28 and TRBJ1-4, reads DVKVTQSSRYLVKRTGEKVFLECVQDMDHENMFWYRQDPGLGLRLIYFSYDVKMKEKGDIPEGYSVSREKKERFSLILESASTNQTSMYLCASIAGLANEKLFFGSGTQLSVL.

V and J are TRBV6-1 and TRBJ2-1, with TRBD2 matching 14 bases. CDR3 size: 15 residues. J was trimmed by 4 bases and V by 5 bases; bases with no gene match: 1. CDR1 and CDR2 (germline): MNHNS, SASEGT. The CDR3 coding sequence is TGTGCCAGCAGTTGGACTAGCGGGGGGTACAATGAGCAGTTCTTC. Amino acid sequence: CASSWTSGGYNEQFF.

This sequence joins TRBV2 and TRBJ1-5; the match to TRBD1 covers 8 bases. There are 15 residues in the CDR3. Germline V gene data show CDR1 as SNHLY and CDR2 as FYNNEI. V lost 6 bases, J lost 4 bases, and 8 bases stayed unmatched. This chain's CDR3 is CASRGQALGNQPQHF. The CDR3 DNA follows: TGTGCCAGCAGGGGACAGGCCCTGGGGAATCAGCCCCAGCATTTT.

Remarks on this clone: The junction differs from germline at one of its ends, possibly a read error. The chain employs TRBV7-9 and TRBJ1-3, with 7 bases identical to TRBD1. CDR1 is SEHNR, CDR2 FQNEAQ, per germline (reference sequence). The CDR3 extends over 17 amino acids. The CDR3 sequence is CSSSSGGAQGSGNTIYF. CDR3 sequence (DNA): TGTTCCAGCAGCTCCGGTGGGGCACAGGGGTCGGGAAACACCATATATTTT.

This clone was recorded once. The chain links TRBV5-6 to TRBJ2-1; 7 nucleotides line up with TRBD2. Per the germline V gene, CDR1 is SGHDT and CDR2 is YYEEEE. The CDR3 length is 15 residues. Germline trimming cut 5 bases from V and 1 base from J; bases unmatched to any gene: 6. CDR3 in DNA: TGTGCCAGCAGTTGGGGGGGGGTTTCCTACAATGAGCAGTTCTTC. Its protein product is CASSWGGVSYNEQFF.

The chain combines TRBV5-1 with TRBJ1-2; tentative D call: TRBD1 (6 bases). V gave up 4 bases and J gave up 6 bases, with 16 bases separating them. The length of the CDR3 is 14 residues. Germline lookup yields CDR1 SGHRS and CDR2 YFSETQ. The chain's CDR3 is CASSAPGDTDGYTF. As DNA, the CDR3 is TGCGCCAGCAGCGCCCCAGGGGACACGGATGGCTACACCTTC.

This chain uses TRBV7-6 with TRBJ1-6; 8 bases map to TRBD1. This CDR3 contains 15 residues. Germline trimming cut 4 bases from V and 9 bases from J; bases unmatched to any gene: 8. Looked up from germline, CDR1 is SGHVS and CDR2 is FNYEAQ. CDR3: CASSSSGGAVSPLHF. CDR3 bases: TGTGCCAGCAGCTCCTCAGGGGGCGCCGTTTCACCCCTCCACTTT.

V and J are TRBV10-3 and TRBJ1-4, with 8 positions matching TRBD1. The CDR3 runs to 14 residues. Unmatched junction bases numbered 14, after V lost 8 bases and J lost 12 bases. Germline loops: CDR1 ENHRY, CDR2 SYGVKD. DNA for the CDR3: TGTGCCATCGGGACAGGACCTTTAGATGAGGAACTGTTTTTT. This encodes CAIGTGPLDEELFF.

The CDR3 sequence: CASSIVETAPGAENTEAFF. The CDR3 bases are TGTGCCAGTAGTATAGTAGAGACAGCCCCAGGGGCCGAGAACACTGAAGCTTTCTTT. The chain uses TRBV19 and TRBJ1-1; D perhaps matches TRBD1 (6 bases). The germline V gene encodes CDR1 LNHDA and CDR2 SQIVND (reference sequence). This CDR3 spans 19 amino acids. V was trimmed by 1 base and J by 1 base, leaving 22 bases between them.

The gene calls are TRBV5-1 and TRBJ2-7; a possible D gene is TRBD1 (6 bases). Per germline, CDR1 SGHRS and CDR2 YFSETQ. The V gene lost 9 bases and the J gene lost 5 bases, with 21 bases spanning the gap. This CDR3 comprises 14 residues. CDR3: CATRQQGPQHEQYF. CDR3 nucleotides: TGCGCCACCCGACAGCAGGGGCCACAGCACGAGCAGTACTTC.

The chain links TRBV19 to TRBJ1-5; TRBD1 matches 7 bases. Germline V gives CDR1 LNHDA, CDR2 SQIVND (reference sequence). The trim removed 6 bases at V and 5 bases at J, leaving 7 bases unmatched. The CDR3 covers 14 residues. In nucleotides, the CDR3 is TGTGCCAGTAGCCCAGGGACAGATTATCAGCCCCAGCATTTT. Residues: CASSPGTDYQPQHF.

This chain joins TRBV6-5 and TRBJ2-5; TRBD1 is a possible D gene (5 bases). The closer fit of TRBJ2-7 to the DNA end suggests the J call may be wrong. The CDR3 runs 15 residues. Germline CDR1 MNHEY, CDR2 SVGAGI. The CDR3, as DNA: TGTGCCAGCGCCGCGACAGCCCCGAGCTCCTACGAGCAGTACTTC. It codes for CASAATAPSSYEQYF.

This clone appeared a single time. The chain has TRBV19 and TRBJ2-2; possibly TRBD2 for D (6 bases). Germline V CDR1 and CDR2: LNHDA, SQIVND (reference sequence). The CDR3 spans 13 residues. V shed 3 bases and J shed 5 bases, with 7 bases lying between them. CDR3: CASSIGRTGELFF. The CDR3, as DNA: TGTGCCAGTAGTATTGGGAGGACCGGGGAGCTGTTTTTT.